These 21 T cell receptor beta chains were all obtained from the same sample, sequenced in a study of T cells after somatic rescue of genetic block. Method: immunoSEQ multiplex PCR; TCRdb's copy keeps in-frame clones and lacks some. Counted here are about 12,000 clones, under 80% occurring once; the ten biggest clones make up about 22%. Sequenced material: peripheral blood mononuclear cells (PBMCs). The receptors were sampled from a boy younger than 18.

CDR3 in amino acids: CASSFRRGRTEAFF. DNA of the CDR3: TGTGCCAGCAGCTTTAGGCGGGGGCGCACTGAAGCTTTCTTT. V and J are TRBV5-7 and TRBJ1-1; tentatively, D is TRBD1 (6 bases). TRBV5-7 is an ORF, with its function uncertain. The CDR3 is made up of 14 amino acids. The V gene lost 2 bases and the J gene lost 4 bases, with 12 bases spanning the gap.

This clone has just a few counts. The chain recombines TRBV7-9 with TRBJ2-4, with a weak D call TRBD2 (5 bases). The germline V and J ends were trimmed by 5 bases and 0 bases, with 14 bases remaining between them. In germline, CDR1 is SEHNR, CDR2 FQNEAQ (reference sequence). The CDR3 is made up of 16 amino acids. The CDR3: CASSPPRGLAKNIQYF. CDR3 DNA sequence: TGTGCCAGCAGCCCCCCTAGAGGGCTAGCCAAAAACATTCAGTACTTC.

This chain joins TRBV13 and TRBJ2-7, with 10 bases matching TRBD2. Trimming at V came to 3 bases and at J to 2 bases, leaving 4 bases not matched to a gene. Germline-derived CDR1 and CDR2 are PRHDT and FYEKMQ (reference sequence). There are 15 residues in the CDR3. CDR3 nucleotide sequence: TGTGCCAGCAGCTTTAGCGGGAGGCCCCCCTACGAGCAGTACTTC. Amino acids: CASSFSGRPPYEQYF.

This clone was recorded a few times. The chain recombines TRBV19 with TRBJ1-4, with D perhaps matching TRBD1 (6 bases). The CDR3 sequence is 14 residues long. Trimming pared 7 bases from V and 6 bases from J, leaving 15 bases between. The V gene's germline CDR1 is LNHDA and CDR2 SQIVND (reference sequence). The CDR3, as DNA: TGTGCCAGTAAAGGAGCAGGGGCGTATGAAAAACTGTTTTTT. The encoded protein is CASKGAGAYEKLFF.

The J gene is TRBJ2-1, the V gene TRBV19; possibly TRBD2 for D (5 bases). The CDR3 is made up of 13 amino acids. V dropped 5 bases and J dropped 9 bases, with 14 bases sitting between them. Germline-derived CDR1 and CDR2 are LNHDA and SQIVND (reference sequence). The CDR3 coding sequence is TGTGCCAGTAGTTACGGACCCCGGGGTGAGCAGTTCTTC. It yields the protein CASSYGPRGEQFF.

This clone was picked up a small number of times. The chain couples TRBV6-8 to TRBJ1-2; no clear D. The CDR3 runs to 14 residues. Trimming took off 0 bases at V and 8 bases at J, with 13 bases between the two ends. In germline, CDR1 is MNHGY, CDR2 SAAAGT. As DNA, the CDR3 is TGTGCCAGCAGTTACTCGGATAGGGAATGGGGCTACACCTTC. Translation: CASSYSDREWGYTF.

V gene TRBV7-9 combines with J gene TRBJ2-7; D possibly corresponds to TRBD1 (6 bases). Trimming took 2 bases from V and 7 from J, leaving 18 bases between them. The CDR3 consists of 15 residues. Germline V gene sequence: CDR1 SEHNR, CDR2 FQNEAQ (reference sequence). CDR3 in DNA: TGTGCCAGCAGCTTATGGGCGAGTGACAGGTCGGAGCAGTACTTC. Its translation: CASSLWASDRSEQYF.

V usage is TRBV6-1 and J usage is TRBJ1-2; D might be TRBD1 (5 bases). The V gene's germline CDR1 is MNHNS and CDR2 SASEGT. The V end was cut by 4 bases, the J end by 3 bases, with 15 bases between. The length of the CDR3 is 15 residues. DNA for the CDR3: TGTGCCAGCAGTGGCCCTGGGGCGGGATACTATGGCTACACCTTC. The encoded protein is CASSGPGAGYYGYTF.

V is TRBV2 and J is TRBJ1-5; the match to TRBD1 covers 8 bases. The CDR3 is made up of 15 amino acids. Germline CDR1 SNHLY, CDR2 FYNNEI. After removal of 4 bases from V and 1 base from J, the junction contained 3 bases not matched to a gene. CDR3 sequence: CASSGQGLSNQPQHF. The CDR3 DNA is TGTGCCAGCAGTGGACAGGGGTTAAGCAATCAGCCCCAGCATTTT.

This sequence joins TRBV7-8 and TRBJ1-1, with TRBD1 matching 7 bases. Germline CDR1 SGHVS, CDR2 FQNEAQ. This CDR3 is 14 amino acids long. V shed 3 bases, J shed 4 bases, and the junction held 5 bases outside the gene matches. The CDR3 sequence: CASSLGQFSTEAFF. CDR3 nucleotides: TGTGCCAGCAGCTTGGGACAGTTTAGCACTGAAGCTTTCTTT.

The chain uses TRBV28 and TRBJ2-6; 9 bases line up with TRBD1. Germline assignment: CDR1 MDHEN and CDR2 SYDVKM. Unmatched junction bases numbered 5, after V lost 6 bases and J lost 2 bases. The CDR3 has 16 residues. Here the CDR3 DNA reads TGTGCCAGCAGCTCGGGACAGGGTCCTGGGGCCAACGTCCTGACTTTC. Translating gives CASSSGQGPGANVLTF.

The CDR3 DNA follows: TGCGCCAGCAGCTTCGACAGCCTAGCGGGTAGCTCCTACAATGAGCAGTTCTTC. Protein product: CASSFDSLAGSSYNEQFF. The chain employs TRBV5-1 and TRBJ2-1; 8 bases are a match to TRBD2. Trimming took 2 bases from V and 0 from J; bases not matched to a gene: 10. CDR1 and CDR2 from the germline V gene are SGHRS and YFSETQ. The CDR3 consists of 18 residues. Using reference TRBV5-1 and TRBJ2-1 for the parts outside the CDR3, the full variable domain is KAGVTQTPRYLIKTRGQQVTLSCSPISGHRSVSWYQQTPGQGLQFLFEYFSETQRNKGNFPGRFSGRQFSNSRSEMNVSTLELGDSALYLCASSFDSLAGSSYNEQFFGPGTRLTVL.

This rearrangement joins TRBV7-2 to TRBJ1-2, with TRBD1 as a possible D gene (5 bases). CDR1 is SGHTA, CDR2 FQGNSA, per germline. V was trimmed by 1 base and J by 0 bases, leaving 9 bases between them. There are 15 residues in the CDR3. CDR3 loop: CASSLVQGSNYGYTF. The CDR3 DNA reads as TGTGCCAGCAGCTTAGTTCAGGGTTCTAACTATGGCTACACCTTC.

The chain carries TRBV15 and TRBJ2-2; D possibly corresponds to TRBD1 (5 bases). CDR1 and CDR2 from the germline V gene are LNHNV and YYDKDF (reference sequence). Trimming shortened V by 2 bases and J by 1 base, and 8 bases separated the two germline ends. This CDR3 has 15 residues. The CDR3 loop reads CATSRQGRNTGELFF. The CDR3 DNA reads TGTGCCACCAGCAGACAGGGAAGGAACACCGGGGAGCTGTTTTTT.

The chain combines TRBV6-6 with TRBJ1-4, with D unclear. V was clipped by 5 bases and J by 4 bases, with 14 bases between them. Germline CDR1 reads MNHNY; CDR2 reads SVGAGI (reference sequence). CDR3 length: 15 amino acids. The CDR3 region has the DNA TGTGCCAGCAGTAAGGGCGGAATGTATAATGAAAAACTGTTTTTT. Translated, it gives CASSKGGMYNEKLFF.

The V call is TRBV4-2, the J call TRBJ2-3, with 9 bases identical to TRBD2. V was clipped by 4 bases and J by 0 bases; unmatched bases: 2. Germline V CDR1 and CDR2: LGHNA, YNFKEQ. This CDR3 is built from 15 residues. The CDR3 region has the DNA TGTGCCAGCAGCCGAACTAGCGGGAGCACAGATACGCAGTATTTT. It yields the protein CASSRTSGSTDTQYF.

The rearrangement links TRBV7-9 to TRBJ2-7; 7 bases line up with TRBD1. The CDR3 sequence is 15 residues long. The V segment lost 2 bases and the J segment 3 bases; nucleotides outside the gene matches: 7. Looked up from germline, CDR1 is SEHNR and CDR2 is FQNEAQ (reference sequence). Here the CDR3 DNA reads TGTGCCAGCAGCTTATTTTTCGGACAGGACTACGAGCAGTACTTC. It translates to CASSLFFGQDYEQYF.

This chain links TRBV5-1 with TRBJ1-1, with TRBD1 as a possible D gene (5 bases). Germline V lookup: CDR1 SGHRS, CDR2 YFSETQ. V was cut by 1 base and J by 6 bases, with 19 bases left in between. The CDR3 is made up of 16 amino acids. The CDR3 reads CASSLSGAFSGAEAFF. CDR3 bases: TGCGCCAGCAGCTTGAGCGGGGCGTTTTCCGGAGCTGAAGCTTTCTTT.

This clone was seen only once. The chain links TRBV7-9 to TRBJ1-4, with TRBD1 matching over 7 bases. With 5 bases clipped from V and 7 bases from J, the junction kept 10 bases outside the gene matches. The CDR3 is 15 amino acids. Germline V CDR1 and CDR2: SEHNR, FQNEAQ (reference sequence). The CDR3 loop reads CASSKDRVGGEKLFF. DNA for the CDR3: TGTGCCAGCAGCAAAGACAGGGTGGGGGGTGAAAAACTGTTTTTT.

This clone was observed a single time. This chain uses TRBV5-1 with TRBJ2-5, with TRBD2 matching over 11 bases. Germline assignment: CDR1 SGHRS and CDR2 YFSETQ. Trimming cost V 4 bases and J 5 bases; bases outside gene matches: 10. The CDR3 runs to 16 residues. The CDR3: CASSIQVAGGLETQYF. Here the CDR3 DNA reads TGCGCCAGCAGCATCCAAGTAGCGGGGGGGCTGGAGACCCAGTACTTC.

The chain employs TRBV5-1 and TRBJ2-5; 11 nucleotides match TRBD2. Trimming at V came to 3 bases and at J to 1 base, leaving 2 bases not matched to a gene. CDR3 size: 15 residues. Germline V gene lookup returns CDR1 SGHRS and CDR2 YFSETQ. In DNA form, the CDR3 reads TGCGCCAGCAGCTCGACTAGCGGGGCCCAAGAGACCCAGTACTTC. Translated: CASSSTSGAQETQYF. Full variable domain (rest looked up from reference TRBV5-1 and TRBJ2-5): KAGVTQTPRYLIKTRGQQVTLSCSPISGHRSVSWYQQTPGQGLQFLFEYFSETQRNKGNFPGRFSGRQFSNSRSEMNVSTLELGDSALYLCASSSTSGAQETQYFGPGTRLLVL.